This TCR beta chain originates from a study of T cell repertoires in cytomegalovirus infection. The V segment lost 3 bases and the J segment 9 bases; nucleotides outside the gene matches: 6. The CDR3 loop spans 15 amino acids. CDR1 and CDR2 (germline): ENHRY, SYGVKD. TCRdb re-derived calls from the reads in MiXCR, one entry per CDR3 protein. The data hold 150,000 to 200,000 distinct CDR3 sequences, with 17% observed a single time. The sequenced material came from CD8+ T cells from PBMCs. V and J are TRBV10-3 and TRBJ2-1, with 12 bases lining up with TRBD1. The source is a human donor in good health (CMV status not recorded). Some clones in this sample may be carry-over from other donors' samples. The CDR3 DNA follows: TGTGCCATCAGTGATCCGGGACAGGGGGCGAGTGAGCAGTTCTTC. Its translation: CAISDPGQGASEQFF.